These T cell receptor beta chains were read from a single sample in a study of CD8 T cells in ankylosing spondylitis. TCRdb used MiXCR to reprocess the 5' RACE reads, holding one entry per CDR3 protein. The sample has around 770,000 distinct CDR3 sequences; roughly 19% are singletons. Sequences were obtained from blood, either unsorted or a sorted T cell fraction (not recorded which). The origin of the receptors is a male donor with ankylosing spondylitis. The CDR3 runs from the conserved cysteine through the conserved F or W. Each record gives: D gene, V gene, J gene, clone size, CDR3 length, CDR3 protein, CDR3 DNA. A D gene is named only where the DNA matches it firmly. Only some rows state a clone size, as once, few, many or a class for expanded clones.

D gene: TRBD1; V gene: TRBV19; J gene: TRBJ2-1; clone size: .; CDR3 length: 15; CDR3 protein: CASSITDRAYNEQFF; CDR3 DNA: TGTGCCAGTAGTATAACGGACAGGGCTTACAATGAGCAGTTCTTC
D gene: .; V gene: TRBV7-9; J gene: TRBJ1-1; clone size: few; CDR3 length: 15; CDR3 protein: CASSLLDSLNTEAFF; CDR3 DNA: TGTGCCAGCAGCTTACTGGACAGTTTGAACACTGAAGCTTTCTTT
D gene: TRBD2; V gene: TRBV9; J gene: TRBJ2-2; clone size: .; CDR3 length: 14; CDR3 protein: CASSMGTSTGELFF; CDR3 DNA: TGTGCCAGCAGCATGGGGACTAGCACCGGGGAGCTGTTTTTT
D gene: .; V gene: TRBV16; J gene: TRBJ1-2; clone size: few; CDR3 length: 15; CDR3 protein: CASSQSPETPGGYTF; CDR3 DNA: TGTGCCAGCAGCCAATCTCCGGAAACTCCCGGTGGCTACACCTTC
D gene: .; V gene: TRBV4-1; J gene: TRBJ2-7; clone size: many; CDR3 length: 14; CDR3 protein: CASSQGARVYEQYF; CDR3 DNA: TGCGCCAGCAGCCAAGGGGCGCGGGTTTACGAGCAGTACTTC
D gene: TRBD2; V gene: TRBV4-3; J gene: TRBJ2-7; clone size: many; CDR3 length: 15; CDR3 protein: CASSQDSGNPYEQYF; CDR3 DNA: TGCGCCAGCAGCCAAGATAGCGGGAACCCCTACGAGCAGTACTTC
D gene: .; V gene: TRBV28; J gene: TRBJ2-3; clone size: few; CDR3 length: 16; CDR3 protein: CASSPLGAGSTDTQYF; CDR3 DNA: TGTGCCAGCAGTCCCCTGGGGGCGGGTAGCACAGATACGCAGTATTTT
D gene: TRBD1; V gene: TRBV30; J gene: TRBJ2-7; clone size: few; CDR3 length: 15; CDR3 protein: CAWSDLGTGHYEQYF; CDR3 DNA: TGTGCCTGGAGTGATTTAGGGACAGGGCACTACGAGCAGTACTTC
D gene: TRBD2; V gene: TRBV5-6; J gene: TRBJ2-3; clone size: few; CDR3 length: 19; CDR3 protein: CASSLARTSGGYSTDTQYF; CDR3 DNA: TGTGCCAGCAGCTTGGCCCGTACTAGCGGGGGTTATAGCACAGATACGCAGTATTTT
D gene: .; V gene: TRBV5-1; J gene: TRBJ2-7; clone size: many; CDR3 length: 13; CDR3 protein: CASSLAGTYEQYF; CDR3 DNA: TGCGCCAGCAGCTTGGCCGGAACCTACGAGCAGTACTTC
D gene: .; V gene: TRBV20-1; J gene: TRBJ2-1; clone size: few; CDR3 length: 16; CDR3 protein: CSARDRGGTTYNEQFF; CDR3 DNA: TGCAGTGCTAGAGATCGCGGCGGGACAACCTACAATGAGCAGTTCTTC
D gene: .; V gene: TRBV4-1; J gene: TRBJ2-7; clone size: .; CDR3 length: 15; CDR3 protein: CASSQDFPGGYEQYF; CDR3 DNA: TGCGCCAGCAGCCAAGATTTCCCAGGTGGCTACGAGCAGTACTTC
D gene: .; V gene: TRBV6-5; J gene: TRBJ2-7; clone size: .; CDR3 length: 16; CDR3 protein: CASSYSSQTPVYEQYF; CDR3 DNA: TGTGCCAGCAGTTACTCGAGTCAAACCCCCGTCTACGAGCAGTACTTC
D gene: .; V gene: TRBV5-6; J gene: TRBJ1-6; clone size: .; CDR3 length: 16; CDR3 protein: CASSVLTSSYNSPLHF; CDR3 DNA: TGTGCCAGCAGCGTCCTAACCAGCTCCTATAATTCACCCCTCCACTTT
D gene: TRBD2; V gene: TRBV20-1; J gene: TRBJ2-1; clone size: few; CDR3 length: 15; CDR3 protein: CSVRGETSVTHEQFF; CDR3 DNA: TGCAGTGTTCGAGGGGAGACTAGCGTGACCCATGAGCAGTTCTTC
D gene: TRBD1; V gene: TRBV28; J gene: TRBJ2-1; clone size: many; CDR3 length: 16; CDR3 protein: CASSNLTGGSYNEQFF; CDR3 DNA: TGTGCCAGCAGTAATTTGACAGGGGGCTCCTACAATGAGCAGTTCTTC
D gene: TRBD2; V gene: TRBV10-3; J gene: TRBJ2-7; clone size: few; CDR3 length: 14; CDR3 protein: CAISGRGDPYEQYF; CDR3 DNA: TGTGCCATCAGTGGGCGGGGGGATCCCTACGAGCAGTACTTC
D gene: .; V gene: TRBV5-1; J gene: TRBJ1-1; clone size: few; CDR3 length: 14; CDR3 protein: CASSLEVQNTEAFF; CDR3 DNA: TGCGCCAGCAGCTTGGAAGTCCAGAACACTGAAGCTTTCTTT
D gene: TRBD1; V gene: TRBV5-1; J gene: TRBJ2-7; clone size: .; CDR3 length: 15; CDR3 protein: CSSSARQGEVYEQYF; CDR3 DNA: TGCTCCAGCAGCGCCCGACAGGGGGAAGTATACGAGCAGTACTTC
D gene: .; V gene: TRBV5-6; J gene: TRBJ2-3; clone size: .; CDR3 length: 15; CDR3 protein: CASSLAAGSTDTQYF; CDR3 DNA: TGTGCCAGCAGCTTGGCGGCAGGGAGCACAGATACGCAGTATTTT
D gene: TRBD2; V gene: TRBV20-1; J gene: TRBJ2-1; clone size: .; CDR3 length: 14; CDR3 protein: CSAPLTSNYNEQFF; CDR3 DNA: TGCAGTGCACCTTTGACTAGCAACTACAATGAGCAGTTCTTC
D gene: TRBD1; V gene: TRBV6-5; J gene: TRBJ2-7; clone size: .; CDR3 length: 15; CDR3 protein: CASSYGWDRLVEQYF; CDR3 DNA: TGTGCCAGCAGTTACGGCTGGGACAGGCTGGTCGAGCAGTACTTC
D gene: TRBD2; V gene: TRBV10-3; J gene: TRBJ2-7; clone size: .; CDR3 length: 13; CDR3 protein: CAAAAGGAYEQYF; CDR3 DNA: TGTGCCGCCGCAGCGGGGGGGGCCTACGAGCAGTACTTC
D gene: .; V gene: TRBV5-1; J gene: TRBJ2-1; clone size: few; CDR3 length: 13; CDR3 protein: CASSFQGKDEQFF; CDR3 DNA: TGCGCCAGCAGCTTCCAGGGGAAGGATGAGCAGTTCTTC
D gene: .; V gene: TRBV9; J gene: TRBJ2-3; clone size: .; CDR3 length: 15; CDR3 protein: CASSVGMGGTDTQYF; CDR3 DNA: TGTGCCAGCAGCGTAGGTATGGGCGGCACAGATACGCAGTATTTT
D gene: .; V gene: TRBV12-3/TRBV12-4; J gene: TRBJ2-3; clone size: many; CDR3 length: 15; CDR3 protein: CASSSAGFKTDTQYF; CDR3 DNA: TGTGCCAGCAGTTCCGCGGGATTCAAAACAGATACGCAGTATTTT
D gene: .; V gene: TRBV6-6; J gene: TRBJ2-2; clone size: .; CDR3 length: 13; CDR3 protein: CASSYSYTGELFF; CDR3 DNA: TGTGCCAGCAGTTACTCTTACACCGGGGAGCTGTTTTTT
D gene: .; V gene: TRBV29-1; J gene: TRBJ2-1; clone size: few; CDR3 length: 17; CDR3 protein: CSSAYSTAKSSYNEQFF; CDR3 DNA: TGCAGCTCTGCTTATTCGACAGCGAAAAGCTCCTACAATGAGCAGTTCTTC
D gene: .; V gene: TRBV4-3; J gene: TRBJ2-6; clone size: few; CDR3 length: 17; CDR3 protein: CASSHQGQSSGANVLTF; CDR3 DNA: TGCGCCAGCAGCCACCAAGGACAGAGCTCTGGGGCCAACGTCCTGACTTTC
D gene: TRBD2; V gene: TRBV5-1; J gene: TRBJ2-5; clone size: few; CDR3 length: 15; CDR3 protein: CASSLDPGGSETQYF; CDR3 DNA: TGCGCCAGCAGCTTGGATCCGGGGGGGTCGGAGACCCAGTACTTC
D gene: .; V gene: TRBV19; J gene: TRBJ2-7; clone size: few; CDR3 length: 14; CDR3 protein: CASSIGQAPYEQYF; CDR3 DNA: TGTGCCAGTAGTATAGGCCAGGCGCCCTACGAGCAGTACTTC
D gene: TRBD1; V gene: TRBV5-5; J gene: TRBJ2-7; clone size: .; CDR3 length: 14; CDR3 protein: CASSEWDRAYEQYF; CDR3 DNA: TGTGCCAGCAGCGAGTGGGACAGGGCGTACGAGCAGTACTTC
D gene: .; V gene: TRBV7-9; J gene: TRBJ1-1; clone size: .; CDR3 length: 14; CDR3 protein: CASTHSFGATEAFF; CDR3 DNA: TGTGCCAGCACCCACTCATTTGGCGCCACTGAAGCTTTCTTT
D gene: TRBD2; V gene: TRBV9; J gene: TRBJ2-7; clone size: few; CDR3 length: 15; CDR3 protein: CASSPQLAGYYEQYF; CDR3 DNA: TGTGCCAGCAGCCCACAACTAGCGGGATATTACGAGCAGTACTTC
D gene: TRBD1; V gene: TRBV7-9; J gene: TRBJ2-7; clone size: once; CDR3 length: 16; CDR3 protein: CASSLQRGQVPYEQYF; CDR3 DNA: TGTGCCAGCAGCTTACAGAGGGGACAGGTTCCCTACGAGCAGTACTTC
D gene: .; V gene: TRBV6-2/TRBV6-3; J gene: TRBJ2-7; clone size: many; CDR3 length: 12; CDR3 protein: CASSRDGYEQYF; CDR3 DNA: TGTGCCAGCAGTAGGGACGGGTACGAGCAGTACTTC
D gene: TRBD2; V gene: TRBV3-1; J gene: TRBJ2-3; clone size: .; CDR3 length: 14; CDR3 protein: CASSQELAEDTQYF; CDR3 DNA: TGTGCCAGCAGCCAAGAACTAGCGGAAGATACGCAGTATTTT
D gene: .; V gene: TRBV20-1; J gene: TRBJ1-5; clone size: .; CDR3 length: 14; CDR3 protein: CSAREAGSTQPQHF; CDR3 DNA: TGCAGTGCTAGAGAGGCAGGATCTACTCAGCCCCAGCATTTT